This TCR beta chain was sequenced during a study of blood T cell repertoires in COVID-19. Across the study: Spain, Italy and the United States supplied samples that represented acute and convalescent COVID-19.

V trimming: 5 bases; J trimming: 2 bases; junction bases outside the gene matches: 3. Germline CDR1 SGHTA, CDR2 FQGNSA. This CDR3 comprises 15 residues. The table came from immunoSEQ multiplex PCR; TCRdb's copy has only in-frame clones and leaves some out. The sample carries under 100,000 clones, almost 85% recorded once. The TCR originated in a man aged 55 to 70 with acute or convalescent COVID-19. The material sequenced was peripheral blood. This sequence joins TRBV7-2 and TRBJ2-2, with 9 bases matching TRBD2. The CDR3 coding sequence is TGTGCCAGCAGCGGACTAGCGTTTAACACCGGGGAGCTGTTTTTT. Translating gives CASSGLAFNTGELFF.